The rows below give T cell receptor beta chains drawn from one sample of a study of blood T cell repertoires in COVID-19. The protocol was immunoSEQ multiplex PCR, while the TCRdb copy is restricted to in-frame clones and leaves out a portion. The table has fewer than 200,000 clones, approximately 92% seen once; the top ten hold 4.8%. The sequenced sample consisted of peripheral blood. These receptors came from a man between 25 and 39 years old with COVID-19, enrolled during active disease. Both conserved end residues are part of each CDR3. The D gene is left open where the match is weak. Clone size is not always given. Where it is, it says once, few, many or a class for expanded clones.

v_gene: TRBV7-9; d_gene: .; j_gene: TRBJ1-2; len: 14; abundance: .; CDR3aa: CASSPWEGLYGYTF; CDR3nt: TGTGCCAGCAGCCCCTGGGAGGGCCTCTATGGCTACACCTTC
v_gene: TRBV11-2; d_gene: TRBD1; j_gene: TRBJ1-6; len: 15; abundance: .; CDR3aa: CASSLVGTVNSPLHF; CDR3nt: TGTGCCAGCAGCTTAGTAGGGACAGTGAATTCACCCCTCCACTTT
v_gene: TRBV30; d_gene: .; j_gene: TRBJ1-3; len: 13; abundance: .; CDR3aa: CAWSAGSGNTIYF; CDR3nt: TGTGCCTGGAGTGCGGGGAGTGGAAACACCATATATTTT
v_gene: TRBV18; d_gene: .; j_gene: TRBJ2-7; len: 14; abundance: .; CDR3aa: CASSPPQDNYEQYF; CDR3nt: TGTGCCAGCTCACCACCCCAGGACAACTACGAGCAGTACTTC
v_gene: TRBV2; d_gene: .; j_gene: TRBJ1-1; len: 13; abundance: once; CDR3aa: CASIRQPNTEAFF; CDR3nt: TGTGCCAGCATTAGACAGCCGAACACTGAAGCTTTCTTT
v_gene: TRBV20-1; d_gene: .; j_gene: TRBJ2-1; len: 11; abundance: .; CDR3aa: CSASRELEQFF; CDR3nt: TGCAGTGCTAGCCGGGAACTTGAGCAGTTCTTC
v_gene: TRBV14; d_gene: .; j_gene: TRBJ1-2; len: 13; abundance: .; CDR3aa: CASSRSGLFGYTF; CDR3nt: TGTGCCAGCAGCCGATCGGGACTCTTTGGCTACACCTTC
v_gene: TRBV5-4; d_gene: .; j_gene: TRBJ2-7; len: 16; abundance: .; CDR3aa: CASSPDGKGTFYEQYF; CDR3nt: TGTGCCAGCAGCCCGGACGGAAAAGGGACTTTCTACGAGCAGTACTTC
v_gene: TRBV27; d_gene: .; j_gene: TRBJ1-2; len: 13; abundance: .; CDR3aa: CASRGAGNYGYTF; CDR3nt: TGTGCCAGCAGGGGGGCAGGAAACTATGGCTACACCTTC
v_gene: TRBV7-7; d_gene: .; j_gene: TRBJ1-3; len: 15; abundance: .; CDR3aa: CASEPLLQGGNTIYF; CDR3nt: TGTGCCAGCGAACCTTTATTACAGGGTGGAAACACCATATATTTT
v_gene: TRBV7-3; d_gene: .; j_gene: TRBJ2-2; len: 15; abundance: .; CDR3aa: CASSSLGLPGGELFF; CDR3nt: TGTGCCAGCAGCTCCTTGGGACTCCCGGGGGGGGAGCTGTTTTTT
v_gene: TRBV12-5; d_gene: TRBD1; j_gene: TRBJ1-6; len: 17; abundance: .; CDR3aa: CASGRLPLRQGTSPLHF; CDR3nt: TGTGCTAGTGGCCGCTTACCCCTTCGACAGGGGACTTCACCCCTCCACTTT
v_gene: TRBV10-3; d_gene: TRBD1; j_gene: TRBJ1-2; len: 17; abundance: .; CDR3aa: CAISATTTGGADYGYTF; CDR3nt: TGTGCCATCAGCGCAACAACAACAGGGGGCGCGGACTATGGCTACACCTTC
v_gene: TRBV4-1; d_gene: TRBD2; j_gene: TRBJ2-1; len: 14; abundance: .; CDR3aa: CASSPRTSYDEQFF; CDR3nt: TGCGCCAGCAGCCCCCGGACTAGCTACGATGAGCAGTTCTTC
v_gene: TRBV27; d_gene: TRBD2; j_gene: TRBJ2-1; len: 19; abundance: .; CDR3aa: CASSLIPPTERGASNEQFF; CDR3nt: TGTGCCAGCAGTTTAATCCCCCCCACGGAGCGGGGGGCCTCTAATGAGCAGTTCTTC
v_gene: TRBV7-9; d_gene: .; j_gene: TRBJ1-2; len: 16; abundance: .; CDR3aa: CASSLASGEANYGYTF; CDR3nt: TGTGCCAGCAGCTTAGCAAGCGGGGAGGCCAACTATGGCTACACCTTC
v_gene: TRBV18; d_gene: .; j_gene: TRBJ1-1; len: 11; abundance: .; CDR3aa: CASSPGVEAFF; CDR3nt: TGTGCCAGCTCACCCGGGGTTGAAGCTTTCTTT
v_gene: TRBV5-4; d_gene: TRBD2; j_gene: TRBJ2-1; len: 15; abundance: .; CDR3aa: CASSRGLAGGNEQFF; CDR3nt: TGTGCCAGCAGCAGGGGACTAGCGGGGGGCAATGAGCAGTTCTTC
v_gene: TRBV18; d_gene: TRBD1; j_gene: TRBJ1-6; len: 14; abundance: .; CDR3aa: CASSNQQGDSPLHF; CDR3nt: TGTGCCAGCTCGAATCAACAGGGGGATTCACCCCTCCACTTT
v_gene: TRBV28; d_gene: TRBD1; j_gene: TRBJ1-4; len: 17; abundance: .; CDR3aa: CASSLPGQGAAQEKLFF; CDR3nt: TGTGCCAGCAGTTTACCGGGACAGGGGGCGGCCCAGGAAAAACTGTTTTTT
v_gene: TRBV6-2/TRBV6-3; d_gene: TRBD2; j_gene: TRBJ2-5; len: 15; abundance: .; CDR3aa: CASSYLASGAGTQYF; CDR3nt: TGTGCCAGCAGTTACTTGGCTAGCGGGGCTGGGACCCAGTACTTC
v_gene: TRBV7-4; d_gene: TRBD1; j_gene: TRBJ1-5; len: 19; abundance: once; CDR3aa: CASKKGPGQTCERDQPQHF; CDR3nt: TGTGCCAGCAAAAAGGGCCCGGGACAGACCTGCGAAAGGGATCAGCCCCAGCATTTT
v_gene: TRBV6-6; d_gene: TRBD2; j_gene: TRBJ2-1; len: 16; abundance: .; CDR3aa: CASSYGRIAGDNEQFF; CDR3nt: TGTGCCAGCAGTTACGGTCGGATAGCGGGAGACAATGAGCAGTTCTTC
v_gene: TRBV19; d_gene: TRBD2; j_gene: TRBJ2-1; len: 15; abundance: .; CDR3aa: CASSISSGGAYEQFF; CDR3nt: TGTGCCAGTAGTATAAGTAGCGGGGGGGCTTACGAACAGTTCTTC
v_gene: TRBV14; d_gene: TRBD1; j_gene: TRBJ2-7; len: 15; abundance: .; CDR3aa: CASSLLTGDNDEQYF; CDR3nt: TGTGCCAGCAGCCTTCTTACAGGGGATAACGACGAGCAGTACTTC
v_gene: TRBV5-6; d_gene: TRBD1; j_gene: TRBJ1-2; len: 13; abundance: once; CDR3aa: CASSTQGNYGYTF; CDR3nt: TGTGCCAGCAGTACACAGGGGAACTATGGCTACACCTTC
v_gene: TRBV18; d_gene: .; j_gene: TRBJ2-2; len: 14; abundance: .; CDR3aa: CASSPLQDTGELFF; CDR3nt: TGTGCCAGCTCACCCTTACAGGACACCGGGGAGCTGTTTTTT
v_gene: TRBV28; d_gene: .; j_gene: TRBJ2-1; len: 15; abundance: .; CDR3aa: CASSLPWSSYNEQFF; CDR3nt: TGTGCCAGCAGTCTTCCTTGGAGCTCCTACAATGAGCAGTTCTTC
v_gene: TRBV21-1; d_gene: .; j_gene: TRBJ1-1; len: 13; abundance: .; CDR3aa: CASSTTGNTEAFF; CDR3nt: TGTGCCAGCAGCACGACAGGGAACACTGAAGCTTTCTTT
v_gene: TRBV15; d_gene: .; j_gene: TRBJ2-7; len: 17; abundance: .; CDR3aa: CATSSLGWGDGAYEQYF; CDR3nt: TGTGCCACCAGCAGTTTAGGCTGGGGGGACGGGGCCTACGAGCAGTACTTC
v_gene: TRBV28; d_gene: .; j_gene: TRBJ2-5; len: 13; abundance: .; CDR3aa: CASSRDNQETQYF; CDR3nt: TGTGCCAGCAGCCGGGACAACCAAGAGACCCAGTACTTC